This paragraph reports one TCR beta chain. No antigen is known for it. This specimen belongs to a study of blood T cells in healthy people across ages. The study, taken as a whole, reports: In long-lived donors, naive CD4+ cell counts and diversity exceeded those of aged donors. Age showed a roughly linear inverse relationship with TCR beta diversity per million T cells.

Alongside a J-beta primer mix, a sample-barcoded 5' primer served in a second PCR lasting roughly 6 to 12 cycles. The authors tagged each cDNA molecule using a template-switch adaptor with 12 random nucleotides. TCRdb called the 5' RACE reads again in MiXCR, with one record for every CDR3 protein. The profile covers roughly 1,700,000 distinct CDR3 sequences, with roughly 28% appearing a single time and 7.7% taken by the ten largest. The CDR3 runs to 16 residues. The V and J ends lost 4 bases and 5 bases respectively, with 18 bases between them. Germline V gene sequence: CDR1 SEHNR, CDR2 FQNEAQ (reference sequence).

This sequence originates from a woman in her thirties in good health. The rearrangement joins TRBV7-9 to TRBJ1-5; D unresolved. The sample was blood. The CDR3: CASSSALGARDQPQHF. DNA for the CDR3: TGTGCCAGCAGCTCAGCGTTAGGAGCCCGGGATCAGCCCCAGCATTTT.